This TCR beta chain is drawn from a study of cytomegalovirus exposure and HLA in healthy donors. Though nominally healthy at sampling, donors likely had unrecorded immune exposures. Whole-study results and caveats: Information on immune exposure was restricted to one variable (CMV serostatus).

The study ran its PCR with 60 Vbeta and 13 Jbeta primers. Produced via immunoSEQ multiplex PCR; TCRdb's table is partial and in-frame only. This sample has some 150,000 clones; approximately 80% occur once, and the top ten carry approximately 4%. As to this clone: Its specificity is not known.

Sample: PBMCs. This clonotype was sampled from a woman between 40 and 50 years old in good health and CMV-seronegative.

The CDR3 region has the DNA TGTGCCAGCAGCCTAGGGGCGAGCACTGAAGCTTTCTTT. It translates to CASSLGASTEAFF. The V and J genes are TRBV27 and TRBJ1-1; TRBD1 might be the D (5 bases). Trimming stripped 6 bases from V and 4 bases from J, with 12 bases between. Germline V CDR1 and CDR2: MNHEY, SMNVEV (reference sequence). This CDR3 is 13 amino acids long.